The present T cell receptor (beta chain) was sequenced within a study of blood T cells in healthy people across ages. CDR3 size: 14 residues. The germline gives CDR1 MNHNS, CDR2 SASEGT. The V end lost 3 bases, the J end lost 4 bases, and 10 bases lay between the germline ends. Study-wide results and caveats: Expanded clonotype shifts may have been confounded, as the donors had an unknown CMV status. Unsorted PBMCs prevented conclusive naive versus antigen-experienced comparison. TCR beta diversity per million T cells fell roughly linearly with age.

This clonotype was observed a handful of times. Its antigen is not identified. A J-beta primer mix and a sample-barcoded 5' primer were used in a second PCR of roughly 7 to 12 cycles. TCRdb fed the 5' RACE reads into MiXCR, producing one record per CDR3 protein. Among about 1,500,000 distinct CDR3 sequences, 28% were seen once, and the ten largest hold 7.7%. The clonotype comes from a woman in her 30s in good health. What was sequenced was blood. The chain carries TRBV6-1 and TRBJ2-1, with a possible D match to TRBD2 (5 bases). This chain's CDR3 is CASSERELYNEQFF. CDR3 DNA sequence: TGTGCCAGCAGTGAGAGGGAATTATACAATGAGCAGTTCTTC.